This record looks at one T cell receptor beta chain sequence and its context. Its antigen is currently unknown. This sample was included in a study of Ad26.COV2.S vaccination and SARS-CoV-2 variants. At the level of the study: By the intramuscular route, Ad26.COV2.S was given once, or twice 56 days apart. Study observations and caveats: Vaccine and placebo groups showed comparable non-spike TCR breadth. The placebo group had lower spike-specific TCR breadth than the vaccine recipients did.

Treatment noted: 19 received Ad26.COV2.S at low or high dose, single or two shots; a few received placebo; per-sample allocation not given. Material that was analyzed had been drawn on day 63 after the first vaccine or placebo injection. Assay used: immunoSEQ multiplex PCR; TCRdb lists only in-frame clones, some missing. Seen here are 300,000 to 400,000 clones, more than 75% observed once, and the top ten hold around 3.3%. The germline CDR1 and CDR2 sequences are SGHTA and FQGNSA. Trimming took 5 bases from V and 0 from J, leaving 14 bases between them. The CDR3 runs 16 residues. Material: peripheral blood, obtained in a trial of Ad26.COV2.S vaccine versus placebo. The TCR comes from a person aged 18-65 years who received the Ad26.COV2.S COVID-19 vaccine or a placebo. The genes are TRBV7-2 and TRBJ1-3; D is ambiguous. The CDR3 reads CASSPSPVNSGNTIYF. The CDR3 bases are TGTGCCAGCAGCCCCTCCCCGGTCAACTCTGGAAACACCATATATTTT.